These 14 T cell receptor beta chains were all obtained from the same sample, sequenced in a study of blood T cell repertoires in COVID-19. Sequencing was performed with immunoSEQ multiplex PCR; in TCRdb, only in-frame clones are kept and a portion is missing. The repertoire holds about 230,000 clones, around 83% seen once, with roughly 7% in the top ten. The sample was peripheral blood. The origin of the receptors is a woman aged 45-59 years with acute or convalescent COVID-19.

The J gene is TRBJ1-2, the V gene TRBV29-1; D might be TRBD1 (5 bases). V lost 4 bases to trimming and J lost 8 bases, with 8 bases between them. The CDR3 is 10 amino acids. The germline gives CDR1 SQVTM, CDR2 ANQGSEA. This chain's CDR3 is CSVARDGYTF. CDR3 DNA: TGCAGCGTTGCGCGGGACGGCTACACCTTC.

With respect to this clone: Germline and junction disagree at one end, which may indicate a read error. The chain has TRBV4-1 and TRBJ2-7; 7 positions match TRBD1. CDR3 length: 15 amino acids. Germline CDR1 reads MGHRA; CDR2 reads YSYEKL. The CDR3 spells CASSQASQGSYEQHF. CDR3 DNA sequence: TGCGCCAGCAGCCAAGCCTCACAGGGGTCCTACGAGCAGCACTTC.

The chain couples TRBV5-1 to TRBJ2-5, with TRBD2 matching 8 bases. CDR1 is SGHRS, CDR2 YFSETQ, per germline. V shed 4 bases, J shed 1 base, and the junction held 9 bases outside the gene matches. The CDR3 is 16 residues long. CDR3 loop: CASSNSGKGSQETQYF. In DNA, the CDR3 is TGCGCCAGCAGCAATAGCGGGAAGGGGTCCCAAGAGACCCAGTACTTC.

The chain uses TRBV11-2 and TRBJ1-1; 9 nucleotides align to TRBD1. V shed 4 bases and J 1 base; nucleotides not matched to a gene: 7. Germline assignment: CDR1 SGHAT and CDR2 FQNNGV. CDR3 size: 16 residues. CDR3 DNA: TGTGCCAGCAGCTCCAGGACAGGGGCGGGGAACACTGAAGCTTTCTTT. Its translation: CASSSRTGAGNTEAFF. Variable domain in full (rest from reference TRBV11-2 and TRBJ1-1): EAGVAQSPRYKIIEKRQSVAFWCNPISGHATLYWYQQILGQGPKLLIQFQNNGVVDDSQLPKDRFSAERLKGVDSTLKIQPAKLEDSAVYLCASSSRTGAGNTEAFFGQGTRLTVV.

The chain has TRBV12-5 and TRBJ2-2; D might be TRBD1 (5 bases). The CDR3 sequence is 17 residues long. The germline CDR1 and CDR2 sequences are LGHNT and FRNRAP. Trimming removed 2 bases from V and 5 bases from J, with 18 bases in between. The CDR3 loop reads CASGLIVRDTETGELFF. The CDR3, as DNA: TGTGCTAGTGGTTTGATCGTCAGGGATACTGAAACCGGGGAGCTGTTTTTT.

The chain has TRBV6-5 and TRBJ1-2; possible D gene TRBD1, 5 bases. Trimming took off 6 bases at V and 4 bases at J, with 12 bases between the two ends. The CDR3 loop spans 13 amino acids. In germline, CDR1 is MNHEY, CDR2 SVGAGI. CDR3 sequence: CASSVWRGYGYTF. The CDR3 DNA is TGTGCCAGCAGCGTTTGGAGGGGCTATGGCTACACCTTC.

This chain joins TRBV5-5 and TRBJ1-3; D gene ambiguous. This CDR3 spans 15 amino acids. Trimming cost V 0 bases and J 4 bases, with 11 bases left between them. Per the germline V gene, CDR1 is SGHKS and CDR2 is YYEKEE (reference sequence). CDR3: CASSLDSLEGNTIYF. The CDR3 DNA is TGTGCCAGCAGCTTGGATAGCCTTGAGGGAAACACCATATATTTT.

This clone was picked up a small number of times. The V and J genes are TRBV3-1 (or the pseudogene TRBV3-2) and TRBJ1-1; D uncertain. Germline V gives CDR1 LGHDT, CDR2 YNNKEL (reference sequence). CDR3 size: 13 residues. V dropped 4 bases and J dropped 5 bases, with 11 bases sitting between them. Here the CDR3 reads CASSRSGSTEAFF. The CDR3 bases are TGTGCCAGCAGCCGTTCCGGGAGTACTGAAGCTTTCTTT.

This chain connects TRBV6-6 to TRBJ2-1; D might be TRBD2 (6 bases). The CDR3 runs 16 residues. Trimming left V 0 bases short and J 0 bases short, with 9 bases between. Germline CDR1 MNHNY, CDR2 SVGAGI (reference sequence). The CDR3, as DNA: TGTGCCAGCAGTTACTCGGGGGGAAGCTCCTACAATGAGCAGTTCTTC. Protein: CASSYSGGSSYNEQFF.

The gene calls are TRBV28 and TRBJ1-2; TRBD1 matches 10 bases. This CDR3 spans 14 amino acids. J gave up 3 bases and V 7 bases, and 5 bases lay outside the gene matches. Germline CDR1 is MDHEN and CDR2 is SYDVKM. The CDR3 loop reads CASTSGTGDYGYTF. The CDR3 DNA sequence: TGTGCCAGCACCTCAGGGACAGGGGACTATGGCTACACCTTC.

In nucleotides, the CDR3 is TGCGCCAGCAGCTATTGGGGTATAGCGGGGGCTAGCACAGATACGCAGTATTTT. Residues: CASSYWGIAGASTDTQYF. The J gene is TRBJ2-3, the V gene TRBV5-1, with 9 bases aligning to TRBD2. The V gene's germline CDR1 is SGHRS and CDR2 YFSETQ. V was clipped by 3 bases and J by 0 bases; unmatched bases: 11. The length of the CDR3 is 18 residues.

This chain links TRBV28 with TRBJ1-5; tentative D call: TRBD1 (6 bases). The V gene lost 6 bases and the J gene lost 1 base, with 13 bases spanning the gap. The CDR3 is made up of 15 amino acids. CDR1 is MDHEN and CDR2 is SYDVKM in the germline V gene. For the CDR3, the DNA is TGTGCCAGCAGATTCCGGGGGGCCAGCAATCAGCCCCAGCATTTT. This translates into CASRFRGASNQPQHF.

The CDR3 reads CASSPGLLTRATEAFF. CDR3 bases: TGTGCCAGCAGTCCGGGTCTACTTACCCGCGCCACTGAAGCTTTCTTT. This chain uses TRBV5-6 with TRBJ1-1, with D unresolved. Per the germline V gene, CDR1 is SGHDT and CDR2 is YYEEEE. The CDR3 runs 16 residues. Trimming left V 5 bases short and J 4 bases short, with 21 bases between.

The J gene is TRBJ2-1, the V gene TRBV6-1, with 7 bases aligning to TRBD1. This CDR3 spans 14 amino acids. V was clipped by 2 bases and J by 7 bases; unmatched bases: 5. The germline gives CDR1 MNHNS, CDR2 SASEGT. CDR3 region: CASSERTGGNEQFF. CDR3 bases: TGTGCCAGCAGTGAAAGGACAGGTGGGAATGAGCAGTTCTTC.